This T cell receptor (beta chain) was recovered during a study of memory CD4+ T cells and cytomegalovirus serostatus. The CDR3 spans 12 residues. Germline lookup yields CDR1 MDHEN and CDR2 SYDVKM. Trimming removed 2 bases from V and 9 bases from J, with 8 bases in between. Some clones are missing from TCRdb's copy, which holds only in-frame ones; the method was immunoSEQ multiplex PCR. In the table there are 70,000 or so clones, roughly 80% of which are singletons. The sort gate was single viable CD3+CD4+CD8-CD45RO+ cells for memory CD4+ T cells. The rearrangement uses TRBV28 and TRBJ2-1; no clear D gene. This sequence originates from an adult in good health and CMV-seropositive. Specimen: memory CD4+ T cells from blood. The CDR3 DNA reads TGTGCCAGCAGTTTAGCGCGGACTGAGCAGTTCTTC. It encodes CASSLARTEQFF.